One and the same sample provided the 9 T cell receptor beta chains below, sequenced in a study of cytomegalovirus exposure and HLA in healthy donors. Clones were sequenced by immunoSEQ multiplex PCR, and TCRdb holds only the in-frame ones, with some missing. The data hold 200,000 to 250,000 clones, with around 90% observed a single time. Sequencing was carried out using PBMCs. The receptors shown here come from a woman aged 18 to 35 in good health and CMV-seropositive.

The V gene is TRBV30, the J gene TRBJ2-1; 8 positions agree with TRBD1. After removal of 5 bases from V and 6 bases from J, the junction contained 9 bases not matched to a gene. The V gene's germline CDR1 is GTSNPN and CDR2 SVGIG (reference sequence). CDR3 length: 14 residues. The CDR3 spells CAWDGQGMGNEQFF. CDR3 coding DNA: TGTGCCTGGGACGGACAGGGAATGGGCAATGAGCAGTTCTTC. Supplemented by reference TRBV30 and TRBJ2-1, the full variable domain reads SQTIHQWPATLVQPVGSPLSLECTVEGTSNPNLYWYRQAAGRGLQLLFYSVGIGQISSEVPQNLSASRPQDRQFILSSKKLLLSDSGFYLCAWDGQGMGNEQFFGPGTRLTVL.

This clone has only one observation. This chain joins TRBV23-1 and TRBJ1-5; 8 bases match TRBD1. TRBV23-1 is marked as an open reading frame, function uncertain. With 2 bases clipped from V and 3 bases from J, the junction kept 12 bases outside the gene matches. The CDR3 totals 18 residues. CDR3 amino acids: CASSQPTPDRAFNQPQHF. The CDR3 nucleotides read TGCGCCAGCAGTCAACCTACCCCGGACAGGGCCTTCAATCAGCCCCAGCATTTT.

The chain has TRBV30 and TRBJ2-5; tentative D call: TRBD1 (5 bases). The CDR3 consists of 14 residues. The germline CDR1 and CDR2 sequences are GTSNPN and SVGIG (reference sequence). The V end was cut by 3 bases, the J end by 2 bases, with 13 bases between. The CDR3 is CAWRGLTVQETQYF. The CDR3 bases are TGTGCCTGGAGGGGGTTGACAGTTCAAGAGACCCAGTACTTC.

The rearrangement joins TRBV6-6 to TRBJ2-2; TRBD1 matches 11 bases. Germline V gene sequence: CDR1 MNHNY, CDR2 SVGAGI (reference sequence). The CDR3 runs 15 residues. Trimming cost V 6 bases and J 7 bases; bases outside gene matches: 7. In nucleotides, the CDR3 is TGTGCCAGCAGATTAGGACAGGGGGCCGGCGGGGAGCTGTTTTTT. Its protein product is CASRLGQGAGGELFF.

The chain links TRBV27 to TRBJ2-7, with 7 positions matching TRBD1. The CDR3 totals 15 residues. The germline V gene encodes CDR1 MNHEY and CDR2 SMNVEV (reference sequence). Trimming removed 2 bases from V and 2 bases from J; junction bases left unmatched: 6. Here the CDR3 reads CASSLRDSSAYEQYF. The CDR3 coding sequence is TGTGCCAGCAGTTTACGGGACAGCTCAGCCTACGAGCAGTACTTC.

The gene calls are TRBV6-5 and TRBJ1-1; D uncertain. Trimming cost V 0 bases and J 2 bases, with 10 bases left between them. The CDR3 is 15 amino acids. The germline V gene encodes CDR1 MNHEY and CDR2 SVGAGI. The CDR3 DNA follows: TGTGCCAGCAGTTACTCTGGCGGAGCCAACACTGAAGCTTTCTTT. The encoded protein is CASSYSGGANTEAFF.

The rearrangement joins TRBV28 to TRBJ1-2; D possibly corresponds to TRBD1 (5 bases). Trimming removed 6 bases at V and 8 bases at J, with 13 bases between. The CDR3 is 12 residues long. Germline-derived CDR1 and CDR2 are MDHEN and SYDVKM. CDR3 DNA sequence: TGTGCCAGCAGGTGGAGGGACCTAGGCTACACCTTC. Its protein is CASRWRDLGYTF.

This chain connects TRBV28 to TRBJ2-1; 12 nucleotides agree with TRBD2. The V and J ends lost 5 bases and 4 bases, in that order; junction bases with no gene match: 6. This CDR3 comprises 16 residues. CDR1 MDHEN and CDR2 SYDVKM come from the germline V gene. The CDR3 DNA reads TGTGCCAGCAGTACCCGGACTAGCGGGATTTACAATGAGCAGTTCTTC. Amino acids: CASSTRTSGIYNEQFF.

The V gene is TRBV9, the J gene TRBJ2-1; 10 bases line up with TRBD2. Trimming removed 3 bases from V and 8 bases from J; junction bases left unmatched: 14. The germline V gene encodes CDR1 SGDLS and CDR2 YYNGEE. There are 17 residues in the CDR3. CDR3 in DNA: TGTGCCAGCAGCGCAGGGGCGACTAGCGGGTATGGCGATGAGCAGTTCTTC. Translating gives CASSAGATSGYGDEQFF.